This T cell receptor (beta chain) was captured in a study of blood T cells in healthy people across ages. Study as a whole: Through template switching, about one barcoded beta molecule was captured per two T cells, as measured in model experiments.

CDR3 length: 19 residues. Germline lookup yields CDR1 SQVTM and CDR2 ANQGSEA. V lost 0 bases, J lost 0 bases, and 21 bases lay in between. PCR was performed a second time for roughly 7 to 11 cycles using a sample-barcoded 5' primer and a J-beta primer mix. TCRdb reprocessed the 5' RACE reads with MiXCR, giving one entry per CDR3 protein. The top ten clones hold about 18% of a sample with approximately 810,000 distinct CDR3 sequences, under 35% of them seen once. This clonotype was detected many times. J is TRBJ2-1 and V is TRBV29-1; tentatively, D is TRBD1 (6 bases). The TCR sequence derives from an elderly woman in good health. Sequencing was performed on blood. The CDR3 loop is CSVEDRVSQGPSSYNEQFF. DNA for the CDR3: TGCAGCGTTGAAGATCGGGTTTCGCAGGGGCCGAGCTCCTACAATGAGCAGTTCTTC.